This T cell receptor beta chain was found in a study of cytomegalovirus exposure and HLA in healthy donors. Sequencing was performed with immunoSEQ multiplex PCR; in TCRdb, only in-frame clones are kept and a portion is missing. The data hold 200,000 or so clones, with roughly 82% observed a single time. The donors were members of the validation cohort, which comprised 120 subjects and was separate from the first cohort of roughly 700 subjects. The study, taken as a whole, reports: According to the study, around 150 TCR beta chains were cytomegalovirus-associated.

Concerning this clone itself: The antigen is not known.

The TCR comes from a woman in her thirties in good health and CMV-seropositive. Specimen: PBMCs.

CDR3 DNA: TGTGCCAGCAGCCCGACAATAGGGGCCTACGAGCAGTACTTC. Its protein product is CASSPTIGAYEQYF. The rearrangement links TRBV16 to TRBJ2-7; D may be TRBD1 (5 bases). V was cut by 4 bases and J by 2 bases, with 12 bases left in between. CDR3 length equals 14 residues. Germline CDR1 is KGHSY and CDR2 is FQNENV.